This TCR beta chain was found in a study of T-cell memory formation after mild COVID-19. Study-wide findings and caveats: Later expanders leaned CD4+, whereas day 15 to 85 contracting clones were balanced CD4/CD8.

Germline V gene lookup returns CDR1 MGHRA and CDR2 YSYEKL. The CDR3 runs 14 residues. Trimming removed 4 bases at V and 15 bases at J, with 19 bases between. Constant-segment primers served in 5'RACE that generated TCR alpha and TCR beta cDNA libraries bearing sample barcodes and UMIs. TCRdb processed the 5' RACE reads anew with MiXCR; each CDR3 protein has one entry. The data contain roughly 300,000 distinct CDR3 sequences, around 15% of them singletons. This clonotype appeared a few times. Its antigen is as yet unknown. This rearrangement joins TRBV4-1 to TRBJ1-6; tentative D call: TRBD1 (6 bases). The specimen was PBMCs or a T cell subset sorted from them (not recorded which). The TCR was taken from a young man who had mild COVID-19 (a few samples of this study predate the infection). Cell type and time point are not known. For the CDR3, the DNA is TGCGCCAGCAGCCCGCCCTCCAACAGGGCCGGCCTCCACTTT. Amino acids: CASSPPSNRAGLHF.